The clone carrying this T cell receptor (beta chain) was detected once. Original processing notes: From reference gene primer amplification, estimates of nucleated cell counts were derived. TCRdb keeps only in-frame clones here, not all; method: immunoSEQ multiplex PCR. The V and J calls and clone size were taken over from that table, and D and trimming were inferred from the DNA. Of under 300,000 clones in the sample, around 89% are singletons; the top ten hold 0.99%. This specimen belongs to a study of blood T cell repertoires in COVID-19. At the level of the study: T cells, B-cell-depleted T cells, or PBMCs supplied cDNA or gDNA.

This CDR3 spans 15 amino acids. CDR1 LGHDT and CDR2 YNNKEL come from the germline V gene (reference sequence). The trim removed 5 bases at V and 10 bases at J, leaving 11 bases unmatched. This TCR was recovered from a woman aged 35 to 49 who had recovered from COVID-19. Material for sequencing was peripheral blood. The rearrangement uses TRBV3-1 (or the pseudogene TRBV3-2) and TRBJ2-1; 10 nucleotides agree with TRBD2. The CDR3 spells CASSVSGRTIGEQFF. The CDR3 coding sequence is TGTGCCAGCAGCGTTAGCGGGAGGACGATCGGGGAGCAGTTCTTC.